The 28 T cell receptor beta chains below were found in one sample sequenced in a study of persistence of HIV-infected CD4 T cells. This was the immunoSEQ version 4 assay in survey mode. Only in-frame clones appear in the TCRdb table, and some are missing; sequencing was by immunoSEQ multiplex PCR. Of 45,000 or so clones in the sample, about 87% were seen once. These receptors are not linked to any known antigen. Nonspecific anti-CD3/anti-CD28 bead stimulation represents the broad CD4+ T cell repertoire. CD4+ T cells upregulating both CD40 ligand and CD69 were sorted as responding cells. The material was CD4+ T cells sorted from PBMCs after roughly 18-hour stimulation, obtained from a patient who received antiretroviral therapy. These receptors originate from an adult woman with HIV who was CMV-seropositive.

This chain links TRBV18 with TRBJ2-7, with D uncertain. Germline V gene sequence: CDR1 KGHSH, CDR2 LQKENI. The length of the CDR3 is 12 residues. Trimming removed 4 bases at V and 0 bases at J, with 4 bases between. The CDR3 here is CASSQSSYEQYF. The CDR3 bases are TGTGCCAGCTCACAAAGCTCCTACGAGCAGTACTTC.

The V gene is TRBV5-5, the J gene TRBJ1-3; D call uncertain. Germline V lookup: CDR1 SGHKS, CDR2 YYEKEE (reference sequence). CDR3 length: 14 residues. The germline V and J ends were trimmed by 2 bases and 2 bases, with 8 bases remaining between them. Written as DNA, the CDR3 is TGTGCCAGCAGCTTCTGGGATACTGGAAACACCATATATTTT. It translates to CASSFWDTGNTIYF.

In regard to this clone: Other nucleotide sequences from this sample produce the same CDR3. The V and J genes are TRBV10-1 and TRBJ1-2; TRBD1 aligns across 7 bases. The length of the CDR3 is 13 residues. Unmatched junction bases numbered 0, after V lost 2 bases and J lost 3 bases. Per germline, CDR1 WNHNN and CDR2 SYGVQD (reference sequence). Here the CDR3 reads CASSEGTDYGYTF. Here the CDR3 DNA reads TGCGCCAGCAGTGAGGGGACAGACTATGGCTACACCTTC.

The CDR3 DNA reads TGTGCCAGCTCACCGTTAAGAGAGACCCAGTACTTC. Translated, it gives CASSPLRETQYF. V and J are TRBV18 and TRBJ2-5; D remains unclear. Trimming left V 3 bases short and J 4 bases short, with 6 bases between. The CDR3 has 12 amino acids. Germline CDR1 reads KGHSH; CDR2 reads LQKENI. The full variable domain, in which reference TRBV18 and TRBJ2-5 provide the parts outside the CDR3, is NAGVMQNPRHLVRRRGQEARLRCSPMKGHSHVYWYRQLPEEGLKFMVYLQKENIIDESGMPKERFSAEFPKEGPSILRIQQVVRGDSAAYFCASSPLRETQYFGPGTRLLVL.

The V gene is TRBV20-1, the J gene TRBJ1-1; D is unclear. The CDR3 is 11 residues long. Germline V lookup: CDR1 DFQATT, CDR2 SNEGSKA (reference sequence). Between the trimmed V and J ends, which lost 1 base and 8 bases, there was a span of 8 bases. CDR3 sequence reads: CSARAVTEAFF. The CDR3 DNA reads TGCAGTGCTAGAGCGGTGACAGAAGCTTTCTTT.

The genes are TRBV7-2 and TRBJ1-3; D not certain. Per the germline V gene, CDR1 is SGHTA and CDR2 is FQGNSA. V gave up 5 bases and J gave up 0 bases, with 14 bases separating them. The CDR3 covers 16 residues. This chain's CDR3 is CASSPTGPSSGNTIYF. The CDR3 DNA is TGTGCCAGCAGCCCCACCGGACCGAGCTCTGGAAACACCATATATTTT.

The genes are TRBV18 and TRBJ2-1; 11 bases are shared with TRBD2. CDR3 length equals 16 residues. V shed 3 bases, J shed 9 bases, and the junction held 10 bases outside the gene matches. Germline-derived CDR1 and CDR2 are KGHSH and LQKENI. CDR3 sequence: CASSPTGLAGDIEQFF. The CDR3 DNA reads TGTGCCAGCTCACCCACTGGACTAGCGGGTGACATTGAGCAGTTCTTC.

The chain employs TRBV5-6 and TRBJ2-7, with TRBD1 matching over 9 bases. Germline V CDR1 and CDR2: SGHDT, YYEEEE. V lost 2 bases and J lost 4; bases outside the gene matches: 1. The CDR3 consists of 13 residues. In DNA, the CDR3 is TGTGCCAGCAGCTTCGGGACAGGGTACGAGCAGTACTTC. This translates into CASSFGTGYEQYF.

The V call is TRBV5-6, the J call TRBJ2-3; TRBD2 matches 10 bases. Germline CDR1 reads SGHDT; CDR2 reads YYEEEE. CDR3 length: 17 amino acids. J lost 1 base, V lost 4 bases, and 9 bases had no gene match. The CDR3 protein is CASSRRPSGGRTDTQYF. CDR3 bases: TGTGCCAGCAGCCGGAGGCCTAGCGGGGGTCGCACAGATACGCAGTATTTT.

CDR3 residues: CASSLSTGMNTEAFF. The CDR3 DNA reads as TGTGCCAGCAGCCTCTCGACAGGGATGAACACTGAAGCTTTCTTT. The chain couples TRBV7-8 to TRBJ1-1; TRBD1 aligns across 7 bases. This CDR3 region has 15 residues. Germline values: CDR1 SGHVS, CDR2 FQNEAQ. The J segment lost 0 bases and the V segment lost 5 bases, leaving 6 bases of the junction unmatched.

To note about this clone: One junction end does not reproduce the germline sequence, and a read error may be involved. The chain carries TRBV5-1 and TRBJ1-4; 9 nucleotides agree with TRBD1. This CDR3 comprises 14 residues. Germline loops: CDR1 SGHRS, CDR2 YFSETQ. CDR3 protein: CASTLGQGRRELFF. The CDR3 DNA sequence: TGCGCCAGCACCTTGGGACAGGGACGGAGGGAACTGTTTTTT.

This rearrangement joins TRBV21-1 to TRBJ2-3. TRBV21-1 is an annotated pseudogene. The CDR3 contains 13 residues. This CDR3 is CASSKAGGDTQYF. The CDR3 region has the DNA TGTGCCAGCAGCAAAGCTGGGGGAGATACGCAGTATTTT.

The gene calls are TRBV12-3 or TRBV12-4 and TRBJ1-5, with D unclear. The V end was cut by 6 bases, the J end by 5 bases, with 8 bases between. This CDR3 region has 12 residues. CDR3 in DNA: TGTGCCAGCAGCGGTTGGGATCAGCCCCAGCATTTT. Amino acid sequence: CASSGWDQPQHF.

The chain links TRBV6-4 to TRBJ1-2, with TRBD1 as a possible D gene (5 bases). This CDR3 has 14 amino acids. The V gene's germline CDR1 is MRHNA and CDR2 SNTAGT. With 2 bases removed from V and 4 bases from J, the gap between germline ends came to 11 bases. The CDR3 nucleotides read TGTGCCAGCAGTGACAGGGGTGGGACCTATGGCTACACCTTC. Translating it yields CASSDRGGTYGYTF.

In regard to this clone: The germline gene is not matched at one end of the junction; a read error may be the cause. The chain carries TRBV28 and TRBJ1-1; the D is unclear. CDR3 length: 14 residues. CDR1 is MDHEN and CDR2 is SYDVKM in the germline V gene. The CDR3 DNA is TGTGCCAGCACTTTAGGAGTCGCGGACACTGAAGCTTTCTTT. It specifies CASTLGVADTEAFF.

CDR3 nucleotides: TGTGCCAGCTCAGCCAACAGGATCACGAACACTGAAGCTTTCTTT. It yields the protein CASSANRITNTEAFF. The rearrangement links TRBV18 to TRBJ1-1; TRBD1 is a possible D gene (5 bases). V was shortened by 5 bases and J by 1 base, with 14 bases between the two germline ends. CDR1 is KGHSH, CDR2 LQKENI, per germline. CDR3 length: 15 residues.

V and J are TRBV9 and TRBJ1-1, with D maybe TRBD1 (5 bases). The CDR3 loop spans 14 amino acids. Per germline, CDR1 SGDLS and CDR2 YYNGEE. V shed 3 bases and J shed 5 bases, with 14 bases lying between them. CDR3 loop: CASSADNFGTEAFF. The CDR3 coding sequence is TGTGCCAGCAGCGCGGACAACTTTGGTACTGAAGCTTTCTTT.

This chain connects TRBV10-1 to TRBJ2-7, with D unresolved. CDR1 is WNHNN, CDR2 SYGVQD, per germline (reference sequence). The ends were cut back, 7 bases at V and 5 bases at J, with 3 bases in the middle. CDR3 length: 9 amino acids. The CDR3 DNA follows: TGCGCCAGCAAACACGAGCAGTACTTC. Its translation: CASKHEQYF.

The chain is built from TRBV27 and TRBJ2-7, with D tentatively TRBD1 (6 bases). The CDR3 covers 16 residues. The germline gives CDR1 MNHEY, CDR2 SMNVEV (reference sequence). Trimming cost V 2 bases and J 0 bases, with 14 bases left between them. The CDR3 DNA sequence: TGTGCCAGCAGTTTAAGTGGGGGCGGTAGCTCCTACGAGCAGTACTTC. Translation gives CASSLSGGGSSYEQYF.

This sequence joins TRBV5-4 and TRBJ1-2; D remains unclear. V gave up 3 bases and J gave up 8 bases, with 17 bases separating them. The CDR3 extends over 14 amino acids. Germline CDR1 is SGHNT and CDR2 is YYREEE (reference sequence). Here the CDR3 DNA reads TGTGCCAGCAGCTCGAAAGAGGTGGTGGGAGGCTACACCTTC. As protein: CASSSKEVVGGYTF.

The V call is TRBV12-3 or TRBV12-4, the J call TRBJ1-3, with no clear D. The V gene lost 7 bases and the J gene lost 1 base, with 5 bases spanning the gap. The CDR3 runs to 12 residues. The CDR3 DNA reads as TGTGCCAGCACCCGGTCTGGAAACACCATATATTTT. Amino acid sequence: CASTRSGNTIYF.

The chain is built from TRBV7-2 and TRBJ2-1; 11 bases are a match to TRBD1. This CDR3 spans 17 amino acids. After removal of 4 bases from V and 0 bases from J, the junction contained 5 bases not matched to a gene. Germline V lookup: CDR1 SGHTA, CDR2 FQGNSA. In DNA form, the CDR3 reads TGTGCCAGCAGCTCCCGGACAGGGGGCGTCTCCTACAATGAGCAGTTCTTC. Translating gives CASSSRTGGVSYNEQFF. Full variable domain (missing parts from reference TRBV7-2 and TRBJ2-1): GAGVSQSPSNKVTEKGKDVELRCDPISGHTALYWYRQSLGQGLEFLIYFQGNSAPDKSGLPSDRFSAERTGGSVSTLTIQRTQQEDSAVYLCASSSRTGGVSYNEQFFGPGTRLTVL.

The chain links TRBV7-8 to TRBJ2-2; a possible D gene is TRBD1 (6 bases). The CDR3 spans 16 residues. Germline V gene data show CDR1 as SGHVS and CDR2 as FQNEAQ. Deletions cut 5 bases from V and 4 bases from J, with 17 bases between. In nucleotides, the CDR3 is TGTGCCAGCAGCCATACCAGGGGTTTCGGCACCGGGGAGCTGTTTTTT. Translating it yields CASSHTRGFGTGELFF.

The chain is built from TRBV7-2 and TRBJ2-7, with 9 bases aligning to TRBD1. The germline V gene encodes CDR1 SGHTA and CDR2 FQGNSA. V lost 1 base, J lost 1 base, and 11 bases stayed unmatched. The CDR3 length is 18 residues. The CDR3 DNA reads as TGTGCCAGCAGCTTAGGTCTCCGGACAGGGGACACTTCCTACGAGCAGTACTTC. This sequence encodes CASSLGLRTGDTSYEQYF.

The chain is built from TRBV5-1 and TRBJ2-2; TRBD1 matches at 7 bases. CDR3 length equals 14 residues. Germline V gene data show CDR1 as SGHRS and CDR2 as YFSETQ. V gave up 2 bases and J gave up 7 bases; unmatched junction bases: 5. CDR3 sequence: CASSFGTEGGELFF. The CDR3 DNA sequence: TGCGCCAGCAGCTTCGGGACAGAAGGCGGGGAGCTGTTTTTT. Full variable domain (outside the CDR3, taken from reference TRBV5-1 and TRBJ2-2): KAGVTQTPRYLIKTRGQQVTLSCSPISGHRSVSWYQQTPGQGLQFLFEYFSETQRNKGNFPGRFSGRQFSNSRSEMNVSTLELGDSALYLCASSFGTEGGELFFGEGSRLTVL.

The chain employs TRBV7-8 and TRBJ2-2, with 9 positions matching TRBD2. Losses at the gene ends were 1 base for V and 4 bases for J; bases not matched to a gene: 1. The germline V gene encodes CDR1 SGHVS and CDR2 FQNEAQ. The CDR3 runs to 15 residues. The CDR3 DNA reads TGTGCCAGCAGCTTAGGACTAGCGGCCACCGGGGAGCTGTTTTTT. Translated: CASSLGLAATGELFF.

This chain uses TRBV5-5 with TRBJ1-5; 9 bases map to TRBD1. V lost 3 bases to trimming and J lost 3 bases; unmatched junction nucleotides: 4. Germline V gene lookup returns CDR1 SGHKS and CDR2 YYEKEE (reference sequence). The CDR3 covers 15 residues. CDR3 sequence (DNA): TGTGCCAGCAGCTCTACAGGGGGCCTCAATCAGCCCCAGCATTTT. Translating gives CASSSTGGLNQPQHF.

This sequence joins TRBV18 and TRBJ2-6, with 7 bases lining up with TRBD2. Trimming at V came to 6 bases and at J to 0 bases, leaving 8 bases not matched to a gene. The CDR3 contains 17 residues. Germline V gene sequence: CDR1 KGHSH, CDR2 LQKENI. The CDR3 sequence: CASSPTLAVSGANVLTF. CDR3 DNA sequence: TGTGCCAGCTCCCCCACTCTAGCGGTCTCTGGGGCCAACGTCCTGACTTTC.